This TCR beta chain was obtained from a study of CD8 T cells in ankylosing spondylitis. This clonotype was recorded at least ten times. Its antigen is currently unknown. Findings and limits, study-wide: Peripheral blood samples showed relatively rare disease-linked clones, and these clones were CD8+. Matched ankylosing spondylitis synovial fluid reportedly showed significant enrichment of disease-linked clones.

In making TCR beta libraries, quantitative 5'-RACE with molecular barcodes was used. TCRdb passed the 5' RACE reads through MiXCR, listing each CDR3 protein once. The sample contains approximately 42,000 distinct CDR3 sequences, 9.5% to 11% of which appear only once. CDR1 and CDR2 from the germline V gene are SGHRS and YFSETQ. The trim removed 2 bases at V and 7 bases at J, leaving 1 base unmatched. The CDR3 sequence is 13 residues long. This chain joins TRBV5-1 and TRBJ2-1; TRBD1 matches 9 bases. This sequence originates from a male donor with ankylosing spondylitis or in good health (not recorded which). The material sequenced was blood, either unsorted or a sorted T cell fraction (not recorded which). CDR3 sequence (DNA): TGCGCCAGCAGCTTCGGACAGGGGAATGAGCAGTTCTTC. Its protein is CASSFGQGNEQFF.